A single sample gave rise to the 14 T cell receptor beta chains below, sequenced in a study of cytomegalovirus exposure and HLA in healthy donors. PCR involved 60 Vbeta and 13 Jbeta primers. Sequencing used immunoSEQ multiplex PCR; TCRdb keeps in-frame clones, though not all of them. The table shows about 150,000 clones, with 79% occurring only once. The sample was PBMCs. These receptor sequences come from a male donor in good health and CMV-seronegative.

The CDR3 DNA reads as TGTGCCAGCAGTTACAGGGGTGGGTATGGCTACACCTTC. Translation: CASSYRGGYGYTF. The chain recombines TRBV25-1 with TRBJ1-2; 7 bases are shared with TRBD1. Per the germline V gene, CDR1 is MGHDK and CDR2 is SYGVNS. Trimming cost V 5 bases and J 5 bases; bases outside gene matches: 5. This CDR3 spans 13 amino acids.

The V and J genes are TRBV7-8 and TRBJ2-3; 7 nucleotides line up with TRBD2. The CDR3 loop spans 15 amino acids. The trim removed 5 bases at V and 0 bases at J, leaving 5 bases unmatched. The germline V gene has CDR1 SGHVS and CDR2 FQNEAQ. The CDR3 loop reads CASSRAGVSTDTQYF. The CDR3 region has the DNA TGTGCCAGCAGCCGCGCGGGGGTGAGCACAGATACGCAGTATTTT.

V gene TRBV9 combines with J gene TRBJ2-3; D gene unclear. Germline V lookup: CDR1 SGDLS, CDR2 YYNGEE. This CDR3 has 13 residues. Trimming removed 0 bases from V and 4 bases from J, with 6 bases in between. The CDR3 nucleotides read TGTGCCAGCAGCGTAGATCCGGCAGATACGCAGTATTTT. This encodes CASSVDPADTQYF.

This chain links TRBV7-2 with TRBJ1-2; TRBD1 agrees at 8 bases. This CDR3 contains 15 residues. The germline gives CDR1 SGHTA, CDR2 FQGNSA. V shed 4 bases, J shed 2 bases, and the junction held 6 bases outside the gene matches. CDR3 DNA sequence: TGTGCCAGCAGCTCGGGACAGGCCGCCAACTATGGCTACACCTTC. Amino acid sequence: CASSSGQAANYGYTF.

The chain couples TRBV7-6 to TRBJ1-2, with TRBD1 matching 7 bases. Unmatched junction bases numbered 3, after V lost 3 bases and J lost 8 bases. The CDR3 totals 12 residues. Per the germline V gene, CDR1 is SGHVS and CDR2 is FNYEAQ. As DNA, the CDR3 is TGTGCCAGCAGCTTCGGAGGGGGCGGCTACACCTTC. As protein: CASSFGGGGYTF.

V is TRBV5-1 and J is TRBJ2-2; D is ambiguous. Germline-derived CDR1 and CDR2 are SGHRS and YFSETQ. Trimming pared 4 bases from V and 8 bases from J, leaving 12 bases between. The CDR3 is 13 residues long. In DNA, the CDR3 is TGCGCCAGCAGCCTGACTCCCTTTGGGGAGCTGTTTTTT. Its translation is CASSLTPFGELFF.

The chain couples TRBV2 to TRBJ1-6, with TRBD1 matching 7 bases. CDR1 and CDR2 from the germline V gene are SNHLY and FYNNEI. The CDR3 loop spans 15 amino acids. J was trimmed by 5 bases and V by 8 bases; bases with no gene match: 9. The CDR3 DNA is TGTGCCAGCTCAGGCCGAGGACAGGATAATTCACCCCTCCACTTT. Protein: CASSGRGQDNSPLHF.

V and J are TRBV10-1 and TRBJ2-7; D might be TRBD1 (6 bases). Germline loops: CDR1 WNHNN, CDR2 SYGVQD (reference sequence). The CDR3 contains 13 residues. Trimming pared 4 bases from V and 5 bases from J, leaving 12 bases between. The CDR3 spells CASSGNYRDEQYF. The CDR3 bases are TGCGCCAGCAGTGGGAACTACAGGGACGAGCAGTACTTC.

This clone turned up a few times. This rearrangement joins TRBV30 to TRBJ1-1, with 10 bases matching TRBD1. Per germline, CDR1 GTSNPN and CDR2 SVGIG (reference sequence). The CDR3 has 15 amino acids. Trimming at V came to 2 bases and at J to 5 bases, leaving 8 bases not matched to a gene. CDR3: CAWSPSGTGVTEAFF. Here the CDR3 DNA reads TGTGCCTGGAGTCCCTCGGGGACAGGGGTTACTGAAGCTTTCTTT.

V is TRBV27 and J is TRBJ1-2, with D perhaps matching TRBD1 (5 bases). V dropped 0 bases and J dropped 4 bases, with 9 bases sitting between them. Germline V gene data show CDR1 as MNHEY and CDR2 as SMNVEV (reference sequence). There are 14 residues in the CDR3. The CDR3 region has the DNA TGTGCCAGCAGTTTATCAGCGGGGGGCTATGGCTACACCTTC. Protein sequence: CASSLSAGGYGYTF.

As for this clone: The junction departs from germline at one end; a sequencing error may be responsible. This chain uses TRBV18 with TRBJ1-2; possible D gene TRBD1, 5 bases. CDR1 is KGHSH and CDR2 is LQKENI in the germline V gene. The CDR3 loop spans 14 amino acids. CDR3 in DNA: TGTGCCAGCTCACCGGGGGGGTCCAACTATGGCCACACCTTC. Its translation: CASSPGGSNYGHTF.

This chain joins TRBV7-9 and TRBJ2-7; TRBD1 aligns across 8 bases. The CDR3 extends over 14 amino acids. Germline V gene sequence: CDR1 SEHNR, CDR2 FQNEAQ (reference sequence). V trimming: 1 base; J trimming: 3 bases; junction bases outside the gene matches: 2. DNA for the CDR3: TGTGCCAGCAGCTTAGGGACAGGGATCTACGAGCAGTACTTC. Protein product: CASSLGTGIYEQYF.

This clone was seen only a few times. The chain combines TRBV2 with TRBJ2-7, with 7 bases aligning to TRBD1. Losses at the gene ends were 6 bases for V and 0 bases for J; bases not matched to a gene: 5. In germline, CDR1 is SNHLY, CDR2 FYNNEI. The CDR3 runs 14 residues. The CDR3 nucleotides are TGTGCCAGCAGGACAGGGTCAAGCTCCTACGAGCAGTACTTC. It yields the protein CASRTGSSSYEQYF.

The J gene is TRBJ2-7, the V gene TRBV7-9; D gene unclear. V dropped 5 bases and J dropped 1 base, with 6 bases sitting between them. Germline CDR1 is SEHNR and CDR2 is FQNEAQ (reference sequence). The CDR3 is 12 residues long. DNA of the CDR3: TGTGCCAGCAGCGACGGGTCCTACGAGCAGTACTTC. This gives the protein CASSDGSYEQYF. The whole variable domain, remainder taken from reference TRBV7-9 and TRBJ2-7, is DTGVSQNPRHKITKRGQNVTFRCDPISEHNRLYWYRQTLGQGPEFLTYFQNEAQLEKSRLLSDRFSAERPKGSFSTLEIQRTEQGDSAMYLCASSDGSYEQYFGPGTRLTVT.